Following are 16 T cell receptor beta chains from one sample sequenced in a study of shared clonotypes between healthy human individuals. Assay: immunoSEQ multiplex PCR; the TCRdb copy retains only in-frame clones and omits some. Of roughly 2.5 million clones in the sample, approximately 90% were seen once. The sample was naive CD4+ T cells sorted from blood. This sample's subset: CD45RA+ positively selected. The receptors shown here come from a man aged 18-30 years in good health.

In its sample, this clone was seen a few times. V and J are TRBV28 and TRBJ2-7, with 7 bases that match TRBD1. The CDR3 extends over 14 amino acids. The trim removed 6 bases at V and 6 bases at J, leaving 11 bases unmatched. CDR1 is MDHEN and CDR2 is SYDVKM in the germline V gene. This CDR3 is CASRQRGQTIEQYF. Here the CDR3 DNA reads TGTGCCAGCAGACAACGGGGACAGACGATCGAGCAGTACTTC. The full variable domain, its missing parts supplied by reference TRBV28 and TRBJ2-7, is DVKVTQSSRYLVKRTGEKVFLECVQDMDHENMFWYRQDPGLGLRLIYFSYDVKMKEKGDIPEGYSVSREKKERFSLILESASTNQTSMYLCASRQRGQTIEQYFGPGTRLTVT.

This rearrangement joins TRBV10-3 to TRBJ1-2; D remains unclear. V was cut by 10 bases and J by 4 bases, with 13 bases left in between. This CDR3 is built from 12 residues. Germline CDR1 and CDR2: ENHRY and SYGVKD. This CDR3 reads CATAGESYGYTF. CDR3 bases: TGTGCCACCGCCGGGGAATCCTATGGCTACACCTTC.

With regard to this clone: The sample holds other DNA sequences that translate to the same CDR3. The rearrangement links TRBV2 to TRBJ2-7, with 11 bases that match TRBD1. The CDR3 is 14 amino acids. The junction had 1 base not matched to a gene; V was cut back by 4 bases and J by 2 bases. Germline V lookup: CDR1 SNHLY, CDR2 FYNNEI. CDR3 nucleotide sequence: TGTGCCAGCAGTGGGGGACAGGGGGCCTACGAGCAGTACTTC. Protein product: CASSGGQGAYEQYF.

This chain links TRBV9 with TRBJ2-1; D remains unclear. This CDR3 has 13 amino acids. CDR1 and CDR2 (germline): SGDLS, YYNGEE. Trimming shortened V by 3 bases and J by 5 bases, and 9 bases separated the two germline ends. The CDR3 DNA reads TGTGCCAGCAGCGCCGGCCAGAACAATGAGCAGTTCTTC. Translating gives CASSAGQNNEQFF.

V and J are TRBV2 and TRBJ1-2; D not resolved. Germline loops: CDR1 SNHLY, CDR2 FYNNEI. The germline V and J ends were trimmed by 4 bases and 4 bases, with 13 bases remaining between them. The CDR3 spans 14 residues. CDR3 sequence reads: CASSGVLPTYGYTF. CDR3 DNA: TGTGCCAGCAGTGGAGTACTGCCGACCTATGGCTACACCTTC.

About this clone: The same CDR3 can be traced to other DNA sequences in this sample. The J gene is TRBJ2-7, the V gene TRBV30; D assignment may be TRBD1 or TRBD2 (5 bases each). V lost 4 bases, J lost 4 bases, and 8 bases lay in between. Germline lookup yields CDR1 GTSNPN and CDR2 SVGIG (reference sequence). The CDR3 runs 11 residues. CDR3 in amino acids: CAWIGAYEQYF. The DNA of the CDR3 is TGTGCCTGGATCGGGGCTTACGAGCAGTACTTC.

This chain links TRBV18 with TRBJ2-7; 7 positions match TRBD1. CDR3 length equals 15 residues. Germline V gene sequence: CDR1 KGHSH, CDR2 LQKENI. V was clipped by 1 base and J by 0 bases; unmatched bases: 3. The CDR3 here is CASSPQGAFSYEQYF. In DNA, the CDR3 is TGTGCCAGCTCACCACAGGGGGCATTCTCCTACGAGCAGTACTTC. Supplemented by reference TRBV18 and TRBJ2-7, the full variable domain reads NAGVMQNPRHLVRRRGQEARLRCSPMKGHSHVYWYRQLPEEGLKFMVYLQKENIIDESGMPKERFSAEFPKEGPSILRIQQVVRGDSAAYFCASSPQGAFSYEQYFGPGTRLTVT.

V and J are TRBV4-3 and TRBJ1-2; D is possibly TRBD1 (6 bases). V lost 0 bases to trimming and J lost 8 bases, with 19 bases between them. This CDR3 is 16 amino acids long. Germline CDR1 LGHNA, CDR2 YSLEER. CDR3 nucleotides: TGCGCCAGCAGCCAAGAGAATCCAGGGGTATCGAGAGGCTACACCTTC. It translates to CASSQENPGVSRGYTF.

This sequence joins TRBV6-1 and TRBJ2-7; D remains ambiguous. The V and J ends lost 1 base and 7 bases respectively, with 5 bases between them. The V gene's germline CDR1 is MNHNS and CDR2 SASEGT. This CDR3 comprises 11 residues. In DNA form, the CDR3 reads TGTGCCAGCAGTGAAGTATGGGAGCAGTACTTC. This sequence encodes CASSEVWEQYF.

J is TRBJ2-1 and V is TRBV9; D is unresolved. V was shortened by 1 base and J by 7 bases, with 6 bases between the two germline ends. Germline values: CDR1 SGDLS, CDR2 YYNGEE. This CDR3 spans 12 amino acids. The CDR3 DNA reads TGTGCCAGCAGCGTATTTGGGAATGAGCAGTTCTTC. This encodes CASSVFGNEQFF. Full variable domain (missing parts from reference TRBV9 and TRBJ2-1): DSGVTQTPKHLITATGQRVTLRCSPRSGDLSVYWYQQSLDQGLQFLIQYYNGEERAKGNILERFSAQQFPDLHSELNLSSLELGDSALYFCASSVFGNEQFFGPGTRLTVL.

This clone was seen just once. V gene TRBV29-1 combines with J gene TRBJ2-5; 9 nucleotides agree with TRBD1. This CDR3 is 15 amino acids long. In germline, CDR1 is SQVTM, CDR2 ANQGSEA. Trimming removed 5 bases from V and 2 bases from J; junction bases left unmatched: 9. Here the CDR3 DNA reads TGCAGCGTTACAGGGGACAGGGCCGGGCAAGAGACCCAGTACTTC. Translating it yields CSVTGDRAGQETQYF.

CDR3 sequence reads: CASSPTGATISTDTQYF. CDR3 sequence (DNA): TGTGCCAGCAGCCCAACGGGAGCAACCATTAGCACAGATACGCAGTATTTT. The chain recombines TRBV11-1 with TRBJ2-3; D perhaps matches TRBD2 (6 bases). The CDR3 loop spans 17 amino acids. Germline loops: CDR1 SGHAT, CDR2 FQDESV (reference sequence). Trimming pared 5 bases from V and 0 bases from J, leaving 18 bases between.

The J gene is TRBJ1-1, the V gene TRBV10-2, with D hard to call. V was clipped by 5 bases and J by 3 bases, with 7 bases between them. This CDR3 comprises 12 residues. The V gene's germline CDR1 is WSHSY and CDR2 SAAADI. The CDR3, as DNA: TGCGCCAGCAGTTTGAGATACACTGAAGCTTTCTTT. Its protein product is CASSLRYTEAFF.

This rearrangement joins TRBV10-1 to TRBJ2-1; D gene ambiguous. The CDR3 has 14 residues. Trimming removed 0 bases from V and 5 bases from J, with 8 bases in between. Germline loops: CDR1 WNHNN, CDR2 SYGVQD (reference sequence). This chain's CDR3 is CASSESGPDNEQFF. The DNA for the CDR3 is TGCGCCAGCAGTGAGTCGGGCCCGGACAATGAGCAGTTCTTC.

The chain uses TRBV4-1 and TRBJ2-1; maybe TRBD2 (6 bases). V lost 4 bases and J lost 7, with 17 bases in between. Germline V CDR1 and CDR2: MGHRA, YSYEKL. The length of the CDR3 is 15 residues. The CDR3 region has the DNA TGCGCCAGCAGCCTCGGGGAGGTTGGACTAAATGAGCAGTTCTTC. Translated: CASSLGEVGLNEQFF.

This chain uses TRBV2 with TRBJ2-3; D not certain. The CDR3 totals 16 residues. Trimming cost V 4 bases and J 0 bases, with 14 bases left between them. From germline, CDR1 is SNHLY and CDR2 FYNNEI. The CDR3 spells CASSGPLGFSTDTQYF. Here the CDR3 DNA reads TGTGCCAGCAGTGGCCCTCTGGGTTTTAGCACAGATACGCAGTATTTT.